This T cell receptor (beta chain) was profiled in a study of OX40 agonist ivuxolimab in advanced cancers. The germline V gene has CDR1 SGHNT and CDR2 YYREEE (reference sequence). This CDR3 is built from 16 residues. Trimming took off 4 bases at V and 5 bases at J, with 21 bases between the two ends. Libraries were prepared by immunoSEQ multiplex PCR; TCRdb keeps only in-frame clonotypes and omits some of them. The sample shows roughly 61,000 clones, approximately 81% of them seen only once. This chain connects TRBV5-4 to TRBJ1-2; tentative D call: TRBD1 (5 bases). This specimen consisted of CD4+ or CD8+ T cells sorted from blood, obtained in a trial of the OX40 agonist ivuxolimab. This TCR was recovered from an adult with an advanced solid tumor such as melanoma, head and neck, liver or kidney cancer. The CDR3 protein is CASSQDLGTSLYGYTF. DNA of the CDR3: TGTGCCAGCAGCCAAGATCTGGGGACGTCTCTTTATGGCTACACCTTC. The full variable domain, rest sourced from reference TRBV5-4 and TRBJ1-2, is ETGVTQSPTHLIKTRGQQVTLRCSSQSGHNTVSWYQQALGQGPQFIFQYYREEENGRGNFPPRFSGLQFPNYSSELNVNALELDDSALYLCASSQDLGTSLYGYTFGSGTRLTVV.